This entry lists 20 T cell receptor beta chains sequenced from one sample in a study of OX40 agonist ivuxolimab in advanced cancers. TCRdb keeps only in-frame clones here, not all; method: immunoSEQ multiplex PCR. The sample lists about 73,000 clones; around 86% were seen once. The material was CD4+ or CD8+ T cells sorted from blood, obtained in a trial of the OX40 agonist ivuxolimab. The receptors shown here come from an adult with an advanced solid tumor such as melanoma, head and neck, liver or kidney cancer.

The chain is built from TRBV7-9 and TRBJ2-2, with D possibly being TRBD2 (5 bases). In germline, CDR1 is SEHNR, CDR2 FQNEAQ (reference sequence). The CDR3 spans 15 residues. V lost 0 bases and J 4 bases, leaving 9 bases between the germline ends. The CDR3: CASSLALAGTGELFF. CDR3 coding DNA: TGTGCCAGCAGCTTAGCGCTAGCCGGCACCGGGGAGCTGTTTTTT.

The genes are TRBV7-2 and TRBJ1-1; 9 bases map to TRBD1. V trimming: 7 bases; J trimming: 4 bases; junction bases outside the gene matches: 7. CDR3 length equals 14 residues. In germline, CDR1 is SGHTA, CDR2 FQGNSA. CDR3 DNA sequence: TGTGCCAGCAACAGGGGGCCCGCGTTCACTGAAGCTTTCTTT. As protein: CASNRGPAFTEAFF.

The J gene is TRBJ1-4, the V gene TRBV18, with D unresolved. The CDR3 loop spans 13 amino acids. Trimming removed 3 bases at V and 7 bases at J, with 9 bases between. CDR1 KGHSH and CDR2 LQKENI come from the germline V gene. CDR3 nucleotides: TGTGCCAGCTCACCCACGGGGAGTGAAAAACTGTTTTTT. Its translation: CASSPTGSEKLFF.

This chain links TRBV15 with TRBJ2-5, with TRBD2 identical over 12 bases. There are 16 residues in the CDR3. Germline CDR1 reads LNHNV; CDR2 reads YYDKDF (reference sequence). V dropped 2 bases and J dropped 0; count of bases not matched to a gene: 1. The CDR3 here is CATSRTSGGHQETQYF. Here the CDR3 DNA reads TGTGCCACCAGCAGAACTAGCGGGGGGCACCAAGAGACCCAGTACTTC.

The chain couples TRBV5-6 to TRBJ2-3; possibly TRBD1 for D (5 bases). The CDR3 contains 17 residues. Germline V gene data show CDR1 as SGHDT and CDR2 as YYEEEE. Trimming took off 2 bases at V and 6 bases at J, with 22 bases between the two ends. Here the CDR3 reads CASSFWQGFWISDTQYF. The CDR3 DNA is TGTGCCAGCAGCTTTTGGCAGGGATTCTGGATTAGCGATACGCAGTATTTT. The whole variable domain, remainder taken from reference TRBV5-6 and TRBJ2-3, is DAGVTQSPTHLIKTRGQQVTLRCSPKSGHDTVSWYQQALGQGPQFIFQYYEEEERQRGNFPDRFSGHQFPNYSSELNVNALLLGDSALYLCASSFWQGFWISDTQYFGPGTRLTVL.

The chain employs TRBV6-1 and TRBJ2-1; D not certain. The V gene's germline CDR1 is MNHNS and CDR2 SASEGT. The CDR3 sequence is 14 residues long. V was pared by 8 bases and J by 2 bases, with 13 bases between. This chain's CDR3 is CASRALAPYNEQFF. The CDR3 nucleotides read TGTGCCAGCCGAGCGTTAGCCCCCTACAATGAGCAGTTCTTC.

This chain joins TRBV6-5 and TRBJ2-7; no firm D call. The CDR3 has 11 residues. Trimming stripped 2 bases from V and 6 bases from J, with 5 bases between. Germline V gene data show CDR1 as MNHEY and CDR2 as SVGAGI. The CDR3 DNA sequence: TGTGCCAGCAGTTACGCGACCGAGCAGTACTTC. Translation gives CASSYATEQYF.

J is TRBJ1-4 and V is TRBV10-3; no reliable D call. Germline V CDR1 and CDR2: ENHRY, SYGVKD. Between the trimmed V and J ends, which lost 3 bases and 4 bases, there was a span of 9 bases. The CDR3 covers 14 residues. DNA for the CDR3: TGTGCCATCAGTGAAATAGGGATTAATGAAAAACTGTTTTTT. This codes for CAISEIGINEKLFF.

The V gene is TRBV18, the J gene TRBJ1-1; 11 bases map to TRBD1. Losses at the gene ends were 2 bases for V and 3 bases for J; bases not matched to a gene: 5. The germline V gene encodes CDR1 KGHSH and CDR2 LQKENI. This CDR3 region has 16 residues. CDR3 in amino acids: CASSPGQGARDTEAFF. In DNA, the CDR3 is TGTGCCAGCTCACCAGGACAGGGGGCTAGGGACACTGAAGCTTTCTTT.

This clone was recorded a few times. The V and J genes are TRBV4-2 and TRBJ1-1, with no clear D. This CDR3 comprises 13 residues. V shed 4 bases and J shed 7 bases, with 13 bases lying between them. The germline V gene encodes CDR1 LGHNA and CDR2 YNFKEQ. CDR3 nucleotides: TGTGCCAGCAGCCCCTCTACGGGGAGTGAAGCTTTCTTT. Translating gives CASSPSTGSEAFF.

This clone was found once. The rearrangement links TRBV5-1 to TRBJ1-2, with 7 bases aligning to TRBD1. The CDR3 covers 15 residues. Germline V gene data show CDR1 as SGHRS and CDR2 as YFSETQ. Trimming cost V 4 bases and J 4 bases; bases outside gene matches: 10. The CDR3 protein is CASSPWTGALYGYTF. The CDR3 DNA is TGCGCCAGCAGCCCATGGACAGGAGCCCTCTATGGCTACACCTTC.

The rearrangement links TRBV7-2 to TRBJ2-5; the D gene is possibly TRBD2 (6 bases). The CDR3 consists of 15 residues. Between the trimmed V and J ends, which lost 5 bases and 1 base, there was a span of 14 bases. In germline, CDR1 is SGHTA, CDR2 FQGNSA. CDR3 sequence: CASSPRRAAQETQYF. CDR3 nucleotides: TGTGCCAGCAGCCCAAGGAGGGCAGCCCAAGAGACCCAGTACTTC.

V usage is TRBV4-1 and J usage is TRBJ2-3; D not certain. This CDR3 has 14 amino acids. The germline CDR1 and CDR2 sequences are MGHRA and YSYEKL. V was shortened by 1 base and J by 1 base, with 6 bases between the two germline ends. The CDR3 here is CASSQVSGTDTQYF. CDR3 nucleotides: TGCGCCAGCAGCCAAGTGTCGGGCACAGATACGCAGTATTTT.

This clone has more than one count but fewer than ten. The chain employs TRBV19 and TRBJ2-3; perhaps TRBD1 as D (6 bases). Germline loops: CDR1 LNHDA, CDR2 SQIVND (reference sequence). The V end was cut by 1 base, the J end by 6 bases, with 17 bases between. The CDR3 runs to 16 residues. CDR3: CASSIGRTDMLDTQYF. The CDR3 DNA reads TGTGCCAGTAGTATAGGAAGGACAGACATGCTGGATACGCAGTATTTT.

V and J are TRBV7-3 and TRBJ2-1; D possibly matches TRBD1 or TRBD2 (5 bases each). This CDR3 comprises 14 residues. Germline values: CDR1 SGHTA, CDR2 FQGTGA. Trimming took off 5 bases at V and 7 bases at J, with 15 bases between the two ends. CDR3 in amino acids: CASSPGTVWNEQFF. The CDR3 coding sequence is TGTGCCAGCAGCCCGGGGACGGTTTGGAATGAGCAGTTCTTC.

This rearrangement joins TRBV10-3 to TRBJ2-1; 9 bases agree with TRBD1. The germline V gene encodes CDR1 ENHRY and CDR2 SYGVKD. After removal of 6 bases from V and 7 bases from J, the junction contained 7 bases not matched to a gene. The CDR3 runs 14 residues. The CDR3: CAIRQGAPGNEQFF. DNA for the CDR3: TGTGCCATCAGACAGGGGGCGCCGGGAAATGAGCAGTTCTTC.

The chain uses TRBV4-1 and TRBJ2-7, with TRBD1 as a possible D gene (5 bases). V lost 0 bases and J lost 2, with 17 bases in between. Germline CDR1 reads MGHRA; CDR2 reads YSYEKL. This CDR3 has 17 amino acids. In nucleotides, the CDR3 is TGCGCCAGCAGCCAAGATTCCCAAAGGGGCCAAACCTACGAGCAGTACTTC. Its translation is CASSQDSQRGQTYEQYF.

V is TRBV9 and J is TRBJ1-5; D unresolved. CDR3 size: 13 residues. With 4 bases removed from V and 3 bases from J, the gap between germline ends came to 8 bases. Per germline, CDR1 SGDLS and CDR2 YYNGEE. This chain's CDR3 is CASSLNNNQPQHF. CDR3 in DNA: TGTGCCAGCAGCCTAAACAACAATCAGCCCCAGCATTTT.

This sequence joins TRBV10-1 and TRBJ2-7, with 7 bases lining up with TRBD1. V lost 9 bases and J lost 4; bases outside the gene matches: 12. CDR1 and CDR2 from the germline V gene are WNHNN and SYGVQD (reference sequence). The CDR3 has 14 residues. This chain's CDR3 is CARGSRDRGYEQYF. DNA for the CDR3: TGCGCCAGAGGATCCCGGGACAGAGGATACGAGCAGTACTTC.

This clone came up a few times. CDR3 in amino acids: CASSSRVAGYQETQYF. In nucleotides, the CDR3 is TGTGCCAGCAGCAGCAGGGTAGCGGGGTACCAAGAGACCCAGTACTTC. The rearrangement uses TRBV7-8 and TRBJ2-5; the match to TRBD2 covers 8 bases. J lost 0 bases, V lost 5 bases, and 8 bases had no gene match. The germline V gene encodes CDR1 SGHVS and CDR2 FQNEAQ. CDR3 size: 16 residues.